Included here is one TCR beta chain sequence, with context. The second PCR ran about 6 to 12 cycles with a sample-barcoded 5' primer and J-beta primers. TCRdb independently ran MiXCR on the 5' RACE reads; one entry per CDR3 protein. The sample records around 1,900,000 distinct CDR3 sequences, 35% to 50% being singletons. The data were taken from a study of blood T cells in healthy people across ages. Germline assignment: CDR1 DFQATT and CDR2 SNEGSKA (reference sequence). This CDR3 is 12 amino acids long. Trimming removed 4 bases at V and 5 bases at J, with 9 bases between. The chain links TRBV20-1 to TRBJ1-5; TRBD1 is a possible D gene (6 bases). The sample taken for sequencing was blood. The clonotype comes from a human donor in good health. The CDR3 DNA is TGCAGTGCTATCAAGGGGGATCAGCCCCAGCATTTT. It translates to CSAIKGDQPQHF.